This T cell receptor (beta chain) was found in a study of T cells in Graves' hyperthyroidism and ophthalmopathy. This clonotype was observed at least ten times. Its target is unknown. Template material for amplifying TCR beta CDR3 regions consisted of RNA transcripts. HTBI primers were employed in a first-round RT-PCR of the TCR CDR3. TCRdb used MiXCR to reprocess the multiplex PCR reads, holding one entry per CDR3 protein. The table has approximately 600,000 distinct CDR3 sequences, 14% seen once. A Clinical Activity Score of at least 3, a NOSPECS grade of at least 4 and a duration under 3 months were recorded in the ophthalmopathy patients. Germline V gene sequence: CDR1 SGHDT, CDR2 YYEEEE. The CDR3 length is 16 residues. V trimming: 4 bases; J trimming: 8 bases; junction bases outside the gene matches: 14. Study results and limitations: From stable hyperthyroidism, ophthalmopathy was separated by a 13 V-J model.

This clonotype was obtained from a woman in her late teens or twenties with Graves' ophthalmopathy. The rearrangement uses TRBV5-6 and TRBJ1-2, with 10 bases lining up with TRBD1. Material for sequencing was blood. CDR3 loop: CASSALTGGLVSGYTF. CDR3 sequence (DNA): TGTGCCAGCAGCGCCCTGACAGGGGGCCTGGTGAGCGGCTACACCTTC.